Listed below are T cell receptor beta chains from one sample, sequenced in a study of T cells after yellow fever vaccination. TCRdb used MiXCR to reprocess the 5' RACE reads, holding one entry per CDR3 protein. The sample records roughly 500,000 distinct CDR3 sequences, less than 20% being singletons. Material: PBMCs, obtained 15 days after the yellow fever booster vaccination. All receptors come from a man under 40 who received the YFV17D yellow fever vaccine. The CDR3 runs from the conserved cysteine through the conserved F or W.

v_gene	j_gene	CDR3aa
TRBV7-3	TRBJ2-1	CASSSPADGYNEQFF
TRBV7-8	TRBJ2-1	CASKRLAVRSDEQFF
TRBV20-1	TRBJ2-7	CSARDVSYEQYF
TRBV5-1	TRBJ2-7	CASSPKLAGGPDEQYF
TRBV28	TRBJ2-2	CASTVPNTGELFF
TRBV24-1	TRBJ1-2	CATSVGSYGYTF
TRBV5-5	TRBJ1-1	CASSLFQQNTEAFF
TRBV5-1	TRBJ1-5	CASSLGGTGLGQPQHF
TRBV20-1	TRBJ2-7	CSAGAGNEQYF
TRBV7-2	TRBJ2-2	CASPQREGRTGELFF
TRBV28	TRBJ1-1	CASIPGAVSNTEAFF
TRBV4-3	TRBJ2-6	CASSQEGHPSGANVLTF
TRBV20-1	TRBJ2-7	CSAKISLYEQYF
TRBV7-2	TRBJ1-1	CASSLRGQTFETEAFF
TRBV20-1	TRBJ1-1	CSAKSGGPNTEAFF
TRBV7-2	TRBJ2-7	CASSFRPLYEQYF
TRBV5-4	TRBJ2-2	CASSPTGYGELFF
TRBV5-1	TRBJ2-3	CASRPGPSSHPDTQYF
TRBV7-2	TRBJ2-7	CASSLMAGPREQYF
TRBV30	TRBJ2-7	CAWRDPTSGRPGEQYF
TRBV7-2	TRBJ1-6	CASSTLSSPLHF
TRBV7-2	TRBJ2-7	CASSRYFNEQYF
TRBV6-5	TRBJ1-1	CASSYSQALNTEAFF
TRBV7-2	TRBJ2-2	CASRPEGNTGELFF
TRBV18	TRBJ2-5	CASSRGDGETQYF
TRBV5-1	TRBJ1-1	CASSLLWNTEAFF
TRBV6-1	TRBJ1-5	CASSERAFDGTRPQHF
TRBV11-2	TRBJ2-1	CASSRGLAGGTSGNEQFF
TRBV7-9	TRBJ1-5	CASSQTGEQPQHF
TRBV27	TRBJ2-1	CASSPPGGGRGPYNEQFF
TRBV4-3	TRBJ1-2	CASSQEFRGRDGYTF
TRBV12-3/TRBV12-4	TRBJ2-1	CASSFEGGVSSYNEQFF
TRBV28	TRBJ2-4	CASSLGESVGRRLFF
TRBV20-1	TRBJ2-7	CSARVAVSYEQYF
TRBV6-1	TRBJ1-6	CASSDLGGSGNSPLHF
TRBV20-1	TRBJ2-5	CSARSLEETQYF
TRBV4-3	TRBJ1-4	CASSQSGHGNNEKLFF
TRBV9	TRBJ2-1	CASSAETSGPSYNEQFF
TRBV30	TRBJ2-5	CAWSSLRETQYF
TRBV5-1	TRBJ2-7	CASSRRTDQHEQYF
TRBV20-1	TRBJ2-7	CSAIRDKPYEQYF
TRBV20-1	TRBJ2-7	CSAIGRAYEQYF
TRBV29-1	TRBJ2-3	CSSSRDRGTDTQYF
TRBV21-1	TRBJ2-3	CASSKQPGSGTDTQYF
TRBV4-3	TRBJ2-2	CASSQEGTTSRELFF
TRBV7-2	TRBJ2-7	CASSLQTTYEQYF
TRBV6-1	TRBJ2-3	CASRSGGRAPHRTDTQYF
TRBV15	TRBJ2-7	CATSREVGSRHWIYEQYF
TRBV27	TRBJ2-3	CASSLWELDTQYF
TRBV5-5	TRBJ2-5	CASSLNNWGGTQYF
TRBV27	TRBJ2-7	CASSFMGLARYEQYF
TRBV7-9	TRBJ2-1	CASSPSRGSKYNEQFF
TRBV18	TRBJ2-7	CASSMERNEQYF
TRBV28	TRBJ2-7	CASSGAGGTVSYEQYF
TRBV27	TRBJ2-3	CASSAQVSQTDTQYF